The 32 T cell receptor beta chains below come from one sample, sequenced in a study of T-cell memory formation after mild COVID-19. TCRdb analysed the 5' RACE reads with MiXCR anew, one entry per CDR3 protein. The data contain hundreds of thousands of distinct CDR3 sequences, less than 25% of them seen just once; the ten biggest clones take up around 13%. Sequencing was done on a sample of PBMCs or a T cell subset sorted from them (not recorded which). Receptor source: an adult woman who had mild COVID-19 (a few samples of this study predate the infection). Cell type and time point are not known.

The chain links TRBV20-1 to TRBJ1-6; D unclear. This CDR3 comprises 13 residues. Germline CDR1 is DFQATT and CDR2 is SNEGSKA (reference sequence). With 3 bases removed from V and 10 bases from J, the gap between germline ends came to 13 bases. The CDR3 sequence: CSARTVGGSPLHF. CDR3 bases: TGCAGTGCTAGGACCGTCGGCGGCTCACCCCTCCACTTT.

The DNA for the CDR3 is TGTGCCAGCAATACAGGGCTGCGACAGCCCCAGCATTTT. This encodes CASNTGLRQPQHF. The J gene is TRBJ1-5, the V gene TRBV6-6; maybe TRBD1 (6 bases). The CDR3 totals 13 residues. Germline CDR1 reads MNHNY; CDR2 reads SVGAGI (reference sequence). Between the trimmed V and J ends, which lost 7 bases and 7 bases, there was a span of 14 bases.

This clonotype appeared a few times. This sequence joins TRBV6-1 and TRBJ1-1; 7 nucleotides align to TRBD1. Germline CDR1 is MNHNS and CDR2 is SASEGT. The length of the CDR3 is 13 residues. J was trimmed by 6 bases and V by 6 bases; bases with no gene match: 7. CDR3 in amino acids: CASRYLGTAEAFF. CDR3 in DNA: TGTGCCAGCAGATACCTAGGGACAGCTGAAGCTTTCTTT.

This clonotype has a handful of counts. The CDR3 region is CATRSGGGVSDEQFF. CDR3 coding DNA: TGTGCCACCAGGTCCGGGGGGGGGGTAAGCGATGAGCAGTTCTTC. The genes are TRBV15 and TRBJ2-1; the match to TRBD2 covers 8 bases. Germline assignment: CDR1 LNHNV and CDR2 YYDKDF (reference sequence). V lost 6 bases, J lost 8 bases, and 12 bases stayed unmatched. CDR3 length: 15 amino acids. The entire variable domain, with the rest obtained from reference TRBV15 and TRBJ2-1, is as follows: DAMVIQNPRYQVTQFGKPVTLSCSQTLNHNVMYWYQQKSSQAPKLLFHYYDKDFNNEADTPDNFQSRRPNTSFCFLDIRSPGLGDTAMYLCATRSGGGVSDEQFFGPGTRLTVL.

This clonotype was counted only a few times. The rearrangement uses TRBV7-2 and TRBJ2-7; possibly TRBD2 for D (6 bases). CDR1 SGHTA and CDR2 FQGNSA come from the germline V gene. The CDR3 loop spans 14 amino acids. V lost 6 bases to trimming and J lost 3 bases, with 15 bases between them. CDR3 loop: CASSPAIGSYEQYF. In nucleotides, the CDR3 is TGTGCCAGCAGTCCCGCCATCGGGAGCTACGAGCAGTACTTC.

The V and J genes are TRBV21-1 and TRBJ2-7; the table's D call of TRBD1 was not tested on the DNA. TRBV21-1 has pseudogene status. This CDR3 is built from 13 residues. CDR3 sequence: CASSKNRAYEQYF. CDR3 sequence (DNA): TGTGCCAGCAGCAAGAACAGGGCCTACGAGCAGTACTTC.

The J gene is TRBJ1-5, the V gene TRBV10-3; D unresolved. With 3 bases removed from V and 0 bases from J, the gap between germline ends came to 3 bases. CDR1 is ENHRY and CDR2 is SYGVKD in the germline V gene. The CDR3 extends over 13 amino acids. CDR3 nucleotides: TGTGCCATCAGTGAAGATAGCAATCAGCCCCAGCATTTT. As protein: CAISEDSNQPQHF.

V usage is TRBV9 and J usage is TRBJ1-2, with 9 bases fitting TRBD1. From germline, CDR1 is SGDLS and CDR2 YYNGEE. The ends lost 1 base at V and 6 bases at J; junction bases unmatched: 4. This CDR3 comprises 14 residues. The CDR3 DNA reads TGTGCCAGCAGCGTACGGACAGGGGCTCATGGCTACACCTTC. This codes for CASSVRTGAHGYTF. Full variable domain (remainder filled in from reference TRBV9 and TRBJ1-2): DSGVTQTPKHLITATGQRVTLRCSPRSGDLSVYWYQQSLDQGLQFLIQYYNGEERAKGNILERFSAQQFPDLHSELNLSSLELGDSALYFCASSVRTGAHGYTFGSGTRLTVV.

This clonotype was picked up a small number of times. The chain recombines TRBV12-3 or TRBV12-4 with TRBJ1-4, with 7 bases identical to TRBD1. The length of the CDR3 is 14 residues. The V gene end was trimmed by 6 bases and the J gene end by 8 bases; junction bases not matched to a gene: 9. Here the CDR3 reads CASSQRQGGEKLFF. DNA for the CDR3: TGTGCCAGCAGCCAACGACAGGGAGGCGAAAAACTGTTTTTT.

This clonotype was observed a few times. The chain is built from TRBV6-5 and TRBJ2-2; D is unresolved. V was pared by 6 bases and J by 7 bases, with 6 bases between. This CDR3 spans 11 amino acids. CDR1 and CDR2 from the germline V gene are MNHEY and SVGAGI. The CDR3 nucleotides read TGTGCCAGCAGGTCCTACGGGGAGCTGTTTTTT. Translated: CASRSYGELFF.

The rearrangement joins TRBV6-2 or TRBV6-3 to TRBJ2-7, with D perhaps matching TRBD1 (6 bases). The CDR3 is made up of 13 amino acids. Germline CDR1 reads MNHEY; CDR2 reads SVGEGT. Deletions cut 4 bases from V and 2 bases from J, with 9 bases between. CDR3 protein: CASSWDKPYEQYF. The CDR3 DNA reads TGTGCCAGCAGTTGGGACAAACCCTACGAGCAGTACTTC.

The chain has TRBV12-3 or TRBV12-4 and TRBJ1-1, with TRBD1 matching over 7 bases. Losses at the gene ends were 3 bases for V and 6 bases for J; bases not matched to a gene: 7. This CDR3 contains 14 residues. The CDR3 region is CASSLETGFSEAFF. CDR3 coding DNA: TGTGCCAGCAGTTTGGAGACAGGGTTCTCTGAAGCTTTCTTT.

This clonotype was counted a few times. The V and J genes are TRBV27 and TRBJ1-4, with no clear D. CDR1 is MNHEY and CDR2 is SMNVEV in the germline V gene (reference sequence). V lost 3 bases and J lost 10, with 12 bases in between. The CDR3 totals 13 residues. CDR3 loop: CASSFREGRKLFF. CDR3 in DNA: TGTGCCAGCAGTTTTAGGGAAGGGAGAAAACTGTTTTTT.

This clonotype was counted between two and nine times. The CDR3 DNA sequence: TGTGCCAGCAGCTTAACGGTGTCCGACTACAATGAGCAGTTCTTC. Protein sequence: CASSLTVSDYNEQFF. The rearrangement links TRBV7-3 to TRBJ2-1; D unresolved. This CDR3 is built from 15 residues. V was clipped by 0 bases and J by 3 bases, with 9 bases between them. Germline V gives CDR1 SGHTA, CDR2 FQGTGA.

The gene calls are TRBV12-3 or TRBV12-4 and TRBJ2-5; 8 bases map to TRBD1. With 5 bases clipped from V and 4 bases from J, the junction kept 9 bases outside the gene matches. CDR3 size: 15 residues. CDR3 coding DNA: TGTGCCAGCAGTCTACGGACAGGGATGGGAGAGACCCAGTACTTC. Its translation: CASSLRTGMGETQYF.

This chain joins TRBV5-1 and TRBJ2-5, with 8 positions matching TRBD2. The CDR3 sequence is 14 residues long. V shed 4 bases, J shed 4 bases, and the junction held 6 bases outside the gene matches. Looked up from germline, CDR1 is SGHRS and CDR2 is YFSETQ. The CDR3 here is CASSTGRGGETQYF. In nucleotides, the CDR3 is TGCGCCAGCAGCACGGGACGGGGGGGAGAGACCCAGTACTTC.

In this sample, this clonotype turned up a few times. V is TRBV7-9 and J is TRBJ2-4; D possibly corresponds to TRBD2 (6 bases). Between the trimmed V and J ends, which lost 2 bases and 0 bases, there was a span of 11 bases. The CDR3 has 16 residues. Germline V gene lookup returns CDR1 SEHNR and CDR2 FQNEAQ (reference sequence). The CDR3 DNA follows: TGTGCCAGCAGCTTAATGGGGGGTCTAGCCAAAAACATTCAGTACTTC. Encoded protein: CASSLMGGLAKNIQYF.

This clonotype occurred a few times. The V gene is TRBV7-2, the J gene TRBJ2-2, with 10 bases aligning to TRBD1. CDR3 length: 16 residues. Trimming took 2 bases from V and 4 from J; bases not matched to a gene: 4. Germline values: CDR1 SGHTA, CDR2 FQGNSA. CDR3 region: CASSLPGQGFTGELFF. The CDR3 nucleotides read TGTGCCAGCAGCTTACCGGGACAGGGGTTCACCGGGGAGCTGTTTTTT.

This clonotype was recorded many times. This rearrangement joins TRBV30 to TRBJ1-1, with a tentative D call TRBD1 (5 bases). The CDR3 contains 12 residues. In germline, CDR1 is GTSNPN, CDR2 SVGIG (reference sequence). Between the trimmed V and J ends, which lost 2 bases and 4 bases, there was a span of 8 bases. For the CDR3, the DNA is TGTGCCTGGAGTCGGGGGGGCACTGAAGCTTTCTTT. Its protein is CAWSRGGTEAFF.

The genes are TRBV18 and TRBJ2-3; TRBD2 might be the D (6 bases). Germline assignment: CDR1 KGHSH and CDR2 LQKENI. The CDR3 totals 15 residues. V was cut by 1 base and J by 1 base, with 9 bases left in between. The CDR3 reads CASSPLPGGTDTQYF. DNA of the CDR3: TGTGCCAGCTCACCACTACCGGGAGGCACAGATACGCAGTATTTT.

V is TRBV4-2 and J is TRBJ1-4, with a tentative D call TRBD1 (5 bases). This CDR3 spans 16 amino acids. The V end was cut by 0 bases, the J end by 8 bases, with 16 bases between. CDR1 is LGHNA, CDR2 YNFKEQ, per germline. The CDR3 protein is CASSQDTRGIGEKLFF. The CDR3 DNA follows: TGTGCCAGCAGCCAAGATACGAGGGGCATAGGAGAAAAACTGTTTTTT.

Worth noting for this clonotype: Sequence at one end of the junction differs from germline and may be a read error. CDR3 bases: TGTGCCAGCAGTGAGGAGGGTACTAGGAGGAACTTC. Its protein product is CASSEEGTRRNF. The chain employs TRBV2 and TRBJ2-5; D possibly corresponds to TRBD2 (6 bases). The germline V gene has CDR1 SNHLY and CDR2 FYNNEI. The length of the CDR3 is 12 residues.

This CDR3 reads CASSLGSRPDTQYF. CDR3 bases: TGCGCCAGCAGCTTGGGTTCGCGCCCAGATACGCAGTATTTT. The chain couples TRBV5-1 to TRBJ2-3, with D hard to call. Trimming removed 0 bases at V and 4 bases at J, with 9 bases between. In germline, CDR1 is SGHRS, CDR2 YFSETQ. The CDR3 is 14 amino acids.

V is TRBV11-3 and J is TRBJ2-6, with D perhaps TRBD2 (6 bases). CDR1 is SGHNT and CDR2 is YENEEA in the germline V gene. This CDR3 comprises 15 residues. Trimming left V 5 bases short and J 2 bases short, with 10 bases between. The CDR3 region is CASSTRRAGANVLTF. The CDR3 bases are TGTGCCAGCAGCACTAGGAGGGCTGGGGCCAACGTCCTGACTTTC. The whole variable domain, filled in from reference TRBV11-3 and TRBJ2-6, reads EAGVVQSPRYKIIEKKQPVAFWCNPISGHNTLYWYLQNLGQGPELLIRYENEEAVDDSQLPKDRFSAERLKGVDSTLKIQPAELGDSAVYLCASSTRRAGANVLTFGAGSRLTVL.

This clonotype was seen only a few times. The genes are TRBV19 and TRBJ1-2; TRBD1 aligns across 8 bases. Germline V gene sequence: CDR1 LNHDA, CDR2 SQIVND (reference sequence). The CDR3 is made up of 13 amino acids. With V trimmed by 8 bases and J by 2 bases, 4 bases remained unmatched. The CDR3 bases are TGTGCCAGTTTACAGGGGGGCAACTATGGCTACACCTTC. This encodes CASLQGGNYGYTF.

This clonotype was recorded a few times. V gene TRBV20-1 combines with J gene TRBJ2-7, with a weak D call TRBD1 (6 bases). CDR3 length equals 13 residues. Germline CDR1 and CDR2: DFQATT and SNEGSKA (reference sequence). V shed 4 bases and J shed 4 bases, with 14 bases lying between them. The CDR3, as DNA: TGCAGTGCTAAGGACAGTGGTACGTACGAGCAGTACTTC. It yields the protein CSAKDSGTYEQYF.

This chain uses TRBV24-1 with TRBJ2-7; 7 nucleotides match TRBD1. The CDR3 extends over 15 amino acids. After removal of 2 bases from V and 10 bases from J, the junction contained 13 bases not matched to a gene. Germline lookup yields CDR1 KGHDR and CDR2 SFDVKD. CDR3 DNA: TGTGCCACCAGTGATTCTTCGGGACAGAGCCCCCCTCAGTACTTC. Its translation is CATSDSSGQSPPQYF.

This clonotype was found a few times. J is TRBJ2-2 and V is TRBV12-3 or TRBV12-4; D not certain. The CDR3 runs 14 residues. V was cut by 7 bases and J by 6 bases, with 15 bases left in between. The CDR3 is CASKLRPRSGELFF. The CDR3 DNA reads TGTGCCAGCAAGCTGAGGCCCCGTTCCGGGGAGCTGTTTTTT.

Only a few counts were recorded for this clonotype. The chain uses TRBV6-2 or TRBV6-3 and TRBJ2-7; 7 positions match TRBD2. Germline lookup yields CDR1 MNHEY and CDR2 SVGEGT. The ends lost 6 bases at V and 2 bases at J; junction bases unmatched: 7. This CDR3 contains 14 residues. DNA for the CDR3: TGTGCCAGCAGACTTTCCGGGGGGACCTACGAGCAGTACTTC. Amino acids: CASRLSGGTYEQYF.

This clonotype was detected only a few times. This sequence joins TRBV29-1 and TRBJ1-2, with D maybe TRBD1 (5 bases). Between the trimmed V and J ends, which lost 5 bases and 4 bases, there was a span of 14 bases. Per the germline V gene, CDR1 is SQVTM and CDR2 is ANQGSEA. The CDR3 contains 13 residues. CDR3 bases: TGCAGCGTTCATACCGGGACCGCCTATGGCTACACCTTC. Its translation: CSVHTGTAYGYTF.

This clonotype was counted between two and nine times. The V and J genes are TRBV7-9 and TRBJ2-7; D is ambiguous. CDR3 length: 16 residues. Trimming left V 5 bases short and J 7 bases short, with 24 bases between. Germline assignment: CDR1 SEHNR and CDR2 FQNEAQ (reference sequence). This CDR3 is CASSPASGIDPREQYF. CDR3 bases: TGTGCCAGCAGCCCCGCCTCTGGAATCGACCCTCGGGAGCAGTACTTC.

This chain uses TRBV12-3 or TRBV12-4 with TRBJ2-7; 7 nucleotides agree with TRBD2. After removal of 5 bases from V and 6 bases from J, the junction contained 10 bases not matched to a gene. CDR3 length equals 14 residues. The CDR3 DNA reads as TGTGCCAGCAGTCGTACATCACTAGCGTCCGAGCAGTACTTC. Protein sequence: CASSRTSLASEQYF.